These 22 T cell receptor beta chains originate from one sample sequenced in a study of T cell responses to AZD1222 COVID-19 vaccine. The protocol was immunoSEQ multiplex PCR, while the TCRdb copy is restricted to in-frame clones and leaves out a portion. Of roughly 97,000 clones detected, around 90% appear once; the ten largest clones hold around 8.7%. This sample comprised peripheral blood, obtained on day 0 of AZD1222 vaccination. All receptors derive from an adult in good health.

The chain employs TRBV7-6 and TRBJ1-2, with D hard to call. Germline loops: CDR1 SGHVS, CDR2 FNYEAQ. V lost 6 bases and J lost 8, with 22 bases in between. The CDR3 is 15 amino acids. The CDR3 region is CASSSVRSTESGYTF. Here the CDR3 DNA reads TGTGCCAGCAGTTCCGTACGATCGACCGAGTCAGGCTACACCTTC.

This chain connects TRBV10-3 to TRBJ1-5; no clear D. V was pared by 2 bases and J by 0 bases, with 8 bases between. Germline V CDR1 and CDR2: ENHRY, SYGVKD. CDR3 length equals 15 residues. The CDR3 DNA sequence: TGTGCCATCAGTGAGGATCAGTATAGCAATCAGCCCCAGCATTTT. Protein: CAISEDQYSNQPQHF.

The CDR3 sequence: CASSPTTADYGYTF. CDR3 coding DNA: TGTGCCAGCTCACCTACAACAGCTGACTATGGCTACACCTTC. The chain employs TRBV18 and TRBJ1-2, with no clear D. The CDR3 runs 14 residues. V lost 3 bases and J lost 3, with 11 bases in between. Germline lookup yields CDR1 KGHSH and CDR2 LQKENI.

This clone was observed a handful of times. J is TRBJ1-4 and V is TRBV7-8; D remains ambiguous. Germline V gene lookup returns CDR1 SGHVS and CDR2 FQNEAQ. The CDR3 runs to 15 residues. Trimming left V 5 bases short and J 0 bases short, with 10 bases between. The CDR3 DNA sequence: TGTGCCAGCAGCCCCCGGTTTGCAACTAATGAAAAACTGTTTTTT. It translates to CASSPRFATNEKLFF.

The chain carries TRBV4-2 and TRBJ2-6; 11 bases agree with TRBD2. This CDR3 has 17 amino acids. Per germline, CDR1 LGHNA and CDR2 YNFKEQ. V shed 1 base, J shed 4 bases, and the junction held 3 bases outside the gene matches. The DNA of the CDR3 is TGTGCCAGCAGCCAAGGTCTAGCGGGGGGAGGGGCCAACGTCCTGACTTTC. Translated, it gives CASSQGLAGGGANVLTF.

The V call is TRBV14, the J call TRBJ1-6, with 8 bases lining up with TRBD1. The CDR3 consists of 16 residues. Per germline, CDR1 SGHDN and CDR2 FVKESK. V trimming: 0 bases; J trimming: 6 bases; junction bases outside the gene matches: 4. CDR3 in amino acids: CASSQDMGQVNSPLHF. Here the CDR3 DNA reads TGTGCCAGCAGCCAAGATATGGGACAGGTTAATTCACCCCTCCACTTT.

The V gene is TRBV24-1, the J gene TRBJ1-2; 7 nucleotides line up with TRBD1. The V and J ends lost 0 bases and 8 bases, in that order; junction bases with no gene match: 8. The CDR3 is 15 residues long. Germline CDR1 is KGHDR and CDR2 is SFDVKD. The CDR3 here is CATSDLDSGGKGYTF. The DNA for the CDR3 is TGTGCCACCAGTGATTTGGATTCAGGGGGGAAAGGCTACACCTTC.

V and J are TRBV28 and TRBJ2-2; D is uncertain. The V and J ends lost 3 bases and 5 bases respectively, with 4 bases between them. This CDR3 spans 12 amino acids. Germline CDR1 is MDHEN and CDR2 is SYDVKM. The CDR3 DNA reads TGTGCCAGCAGTTTGTTAACCGGGGAGCTGTTTTTT. Residues: CASSLLTGELFF.

This clone was seen only once. The chain couples TRBV6-2 or TRBV6-3 to TRBJ2-5; D is possibly TRBD1 (6 bases). Trimming cost V 5 bases and J 5 bases, with 12 bases left between them. CDR3 length: 13 residues. Germline-derived CDR1 and CDR2 are MNHEY and SVGEGT. The DNA for the CDR3 is TGTGCCAGCAGTACCTCAGGGGTGGAGACCCAGTACTTC. Its protein product is CASSTSGVETQYF.

The V call is TRBV6-2 or TRBV6-3, the J call TRBJ2-7, with D hard to call. V lost 2 bases to trimming and J lost 0 bases, with 11 bases between them. The CDR3 covers 15 residues. Germline loops: CDR1 MNHEY, CDR2 SVGEGT. The CDR3 DNA reads TGTGCCAGCAGTTACCCAGCCGCTCCCTCCTACGAGCAGTACTTC. As protein: CASSYPAAPSYEQYF.

The chain combines TRBV20-1 with TRBJ2-1; D gene unclear. The CDR3 totals 16 residues. V was cut by 3 bases and J by 9 bases, with 24 bases left in between. CDR1 DFQATT and CDR2 SNEGSKA come from the germline V gene (reference sequence). The CDR3 DNA follows: TGCAGTGCTAGTTCTAGACCTCATACACCGGCCGGTGAGCAGTTCTTC. It is translated as CSASSRPHTPAGEQFF.

The chain couples TRBV27 to TRBJ2-3; D tentatively fits TRBD1 or TRBD2 (5 bases each). Trimming took 3 bases from V and 7 from J, leaving 11 bases between them. The CDR3 covers 13 residues. Germline CDR1 reads MNHEY; CDR2 reads SMNVEV (reference sequence). The CDR3 DNA follows: TGTGCCAGCAGTTTCCTGGTGGGACATACGCAGTATTTT. Protein: CASSFLVGHTQYF.

This rearrangement joins TRBV6-2 or TRBV6-3 to TRBJ1-1, with a weak D call TRBD1 (6 bases). V dropped 4 bases and J dropped 0 bases, with 12 bases sitting between them. This CDR3 contains 15 residues. CDR1 is MNHEY, CDR2 SVGEGT, per germline. The CDR3 DNA reads TGTGCCAGCAGTTCCCGGACAGAAATGAACACTGAAGCTTTCTTT. Protein: CASSSRTEMNTEAFF.

The chain's CDR3 is CASGQLYEQYF. The CDR3 nucleotides are TGTGCCAGCGGACAGCTCTACGAGCAGTACTTC. The V call is TRBV12-3 or TRBV12-4, the J call TRBJ2-7, with a tentative D call TRBD1 (6 bases). The V end lost 8 bases, the J end lost 3 bases, and 8 bases lay between the germline ends. The CDR3 loop spans 11 amino acids.

This chain joins TRBV3-1 (or the pseudogene TRBV3-2) and TRBJ2-5, with D unresolved. Trimming removed 0 bases from V and 2 bases from J, with 7 bases in between. This CDR3 is 14 amino acids long. CDR1 is LGHDT, CDR2 YNNKEL, per germline (reference sequence). The DNA of the CDR3 is TGTGCCAGCAGCCAAGAGATAGCTCAAGAGACCCAGTACTTC. This encodes CASSQEIAQETQYF.

This clone appeared a single time. The same CDR3 also results from other DNA sequences found in this sample. The J gene is TRBJ2-7, the V gene TRBV6-5; no definite D call. Germline V CDR1 and CDR2: MNHEY, SVGAGI. The length of the CDR3 is 13 residues. Trimming left V 3 bases short and J 2 bases short, with 8 bases between. The CDR3 spells CASSYVGTYEQYF. The CDR3 coding sequence is TGTGCCAGCAGTTATGTAGGAACCTACGAGCAGTACTTC.

V usage is TRBV27 and J usage is TRBJ2-3; a possible D gene is TRBD2 (6 bases). Germline V gene data show CDR1 as MNHEY and CDR2 as SMNVEV (reference sequence). Trimming took off 1 base at V and 2 bases at J, with 10 bases between the two ends. CDR3 length equals 15 residues. The CDR3 nucleotides read TGTGCCAGCAGTTTATTTACGGGGGACACAGATACGCAGTATTTT. Protein product: CASSLFTGDTDTQYF.

Here the CDR3 DNA reads TGTGCCAGCAGCCAAAGACCCGGGACTAGCGGGAGAGATACCGGGGAGCTGTTTTTT. Its translation: CASSQRPGTSGRDTGELFF. The genes are TRBV3-1 (or the pseudogene TRBV3-2) and TRBJ2-2; 14 bases align to TRBD2. The CDR3 consists of 19 residues. With 2 bases clipped from V and 5 bases from J, the junction kept 10 bases outside the gene matches. CDR1 is LGHDT, CDR2 YNNKEL, per germline (reference sequence).

This chain joins TRBV28 and TRBJ2-7; 8 bases fit TRBD1. Losses at the gene ends were 7 bases for V and 0 bases for J; bases not matched to a gene: 11. Germline CDR1 reads MDHEN; CDR2 reads SYDVKM. The CDR3 covers 16 residues. CDR3 bases: TGTGCCAGCACTCCAACAGGGGGATTCAGCTCCTACGAGCAGTACTTC. Its translation: CASTPTGGFSSYEQYF.

The CDR3 loop is CASSQSRQSNYGYTF. DNA of the CDR3: TGTGCCAGCAGCCAATCGAGGCAGTCAAACTATGGCTACACCTTC. V is TRBV14 and J is TRBJ1-2; D gene uncertain. The germline V gene has CDR1 SGHDN and CDR2 FVKESK. The length of the CDR3 is 15 residues. Trimming pared 2 bases from V and 2 bases from J, leaving 12 bases between.

The genes are TRBV11-2 and TRBJ2-5; 12 nucleotides align to TRBD2. This CDR3 is built from 16 residues. The V segment lost 1 base and the J segment 2 bases; nucleotides outside the gene matches: 2. From germline, CDR1 is SGHAT and CDR2 FQNNGV. CDR3 region: CASSLGLAGGQETQYF. The CDR3 DNA is TGTGCCAGCAGCTTAGGGCTAGCGGGGGGGCAAGAGACCCAGTACTTC.

The J gene is TRBJ1-2, the V gene TRBV12-3 or TRBV12-4, with a weak D call TRBD1 (5 bases). The CDR3 covers 13 residues. V shed 5 bases and J shed 3 bases, with 10 bases lying between them. The CDR3 DNA is TGTGCCAGCAGTCCTCAGGGTGACTATGGCTACACCTTC. Translated, it gives CASSPQGDYGYTF.